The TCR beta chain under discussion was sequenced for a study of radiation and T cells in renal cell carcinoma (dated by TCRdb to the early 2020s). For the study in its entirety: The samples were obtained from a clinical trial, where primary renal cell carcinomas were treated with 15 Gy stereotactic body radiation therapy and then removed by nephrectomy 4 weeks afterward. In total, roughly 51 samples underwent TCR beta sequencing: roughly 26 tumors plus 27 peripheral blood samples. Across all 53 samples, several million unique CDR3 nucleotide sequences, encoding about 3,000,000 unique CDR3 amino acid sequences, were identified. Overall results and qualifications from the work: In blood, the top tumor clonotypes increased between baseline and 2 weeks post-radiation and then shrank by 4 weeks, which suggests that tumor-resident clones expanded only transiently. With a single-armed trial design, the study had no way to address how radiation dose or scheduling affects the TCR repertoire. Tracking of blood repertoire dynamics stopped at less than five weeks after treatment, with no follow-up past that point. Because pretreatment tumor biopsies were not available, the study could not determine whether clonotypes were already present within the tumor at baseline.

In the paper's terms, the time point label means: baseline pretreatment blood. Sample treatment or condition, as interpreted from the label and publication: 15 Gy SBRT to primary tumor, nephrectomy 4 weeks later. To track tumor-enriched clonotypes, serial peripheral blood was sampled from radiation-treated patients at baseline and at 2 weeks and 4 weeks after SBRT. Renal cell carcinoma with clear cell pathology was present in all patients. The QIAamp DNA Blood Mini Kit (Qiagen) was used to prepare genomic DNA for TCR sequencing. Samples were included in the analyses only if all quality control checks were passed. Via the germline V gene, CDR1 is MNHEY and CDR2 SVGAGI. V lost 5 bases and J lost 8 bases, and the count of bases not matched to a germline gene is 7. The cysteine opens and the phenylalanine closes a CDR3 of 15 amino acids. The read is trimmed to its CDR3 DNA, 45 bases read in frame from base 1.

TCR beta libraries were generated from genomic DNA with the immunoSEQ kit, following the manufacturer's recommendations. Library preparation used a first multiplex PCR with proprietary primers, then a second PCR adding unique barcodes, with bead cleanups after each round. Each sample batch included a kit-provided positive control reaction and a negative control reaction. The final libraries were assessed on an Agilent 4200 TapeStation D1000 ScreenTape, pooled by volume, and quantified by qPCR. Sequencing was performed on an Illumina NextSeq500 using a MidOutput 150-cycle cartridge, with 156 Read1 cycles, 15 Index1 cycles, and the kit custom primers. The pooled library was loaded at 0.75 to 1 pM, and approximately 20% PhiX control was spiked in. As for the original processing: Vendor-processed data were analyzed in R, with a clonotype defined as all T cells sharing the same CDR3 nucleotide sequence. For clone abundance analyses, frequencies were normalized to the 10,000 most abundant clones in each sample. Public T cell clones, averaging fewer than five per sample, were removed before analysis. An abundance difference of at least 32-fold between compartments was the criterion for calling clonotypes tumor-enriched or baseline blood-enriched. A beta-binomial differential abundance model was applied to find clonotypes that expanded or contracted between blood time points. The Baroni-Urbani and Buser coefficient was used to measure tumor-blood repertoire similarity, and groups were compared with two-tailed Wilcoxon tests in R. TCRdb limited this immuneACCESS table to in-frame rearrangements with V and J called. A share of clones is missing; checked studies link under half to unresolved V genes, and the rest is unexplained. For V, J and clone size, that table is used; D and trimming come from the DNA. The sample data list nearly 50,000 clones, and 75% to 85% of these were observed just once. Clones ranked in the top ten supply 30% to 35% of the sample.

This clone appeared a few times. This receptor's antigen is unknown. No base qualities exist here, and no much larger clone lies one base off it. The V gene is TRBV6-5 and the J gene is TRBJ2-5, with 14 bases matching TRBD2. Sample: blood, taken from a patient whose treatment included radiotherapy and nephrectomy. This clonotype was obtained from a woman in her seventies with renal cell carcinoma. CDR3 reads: CASSRSGLAGDTQYF. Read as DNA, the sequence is TGTGCCAGCAGTCGCTCGGGACTAGCGGGGGATACCCAGTACTTC.